This is a list of T cell receptor beta chains from one sample in a study of cytomegalovirus exposure and HLA in healthy donors. Profiled with immunoSEQ multiplex PCR; TCRdb holds only in-frame clones, not every one. The table shows roughly 260,000 clones, with more than 75% occurring only once. The sample consisted of PBMCs. Source of these receptors: a man aged 18-30 years in good health and CMV-seronegative. Each CDR3 is given with its conserved first and last residue. A D gene is named only where the DNA matches it firmly. The size entry is marked missing in some rows and otherwise reads once, few, many or a size class.

j_call cdr3_length d_call clone_size v_call cdr3_aa cdr3_nt
TRBJ1-2 15 NA NA TRBV5-6 CASSVRVPRLYGYTF TGTGCCAGCAGCGTACGCGTTCCAAGACTCTATGGCTACACCTTC
TRBJ2-1 15 TRBD2 once TRBV7-8 CASSLETPGLLEQFF TGTGCCAGCAGCTTAGAAACTCCGGGACTATTGGAGCAGTTCTTC
TRBJ1-5 14 NA NA TRBV15 CATSRGATPGPQHF TGTGCCACCAGCAGGGGGGCCACCCCGGGGCCCCAGCATTTT
TRBJ2-5 14 NA NA TRBV5-4 CASKPDIGQETQYF TGTGCCAGTAAACCCGACATCGGACAAGAGACCCAGTACTTC
TRBJ2-2 15 NA once TRBV7-3 CASSLGGSNTGELFF TGTGCCAGCAGCTTAGGCGGGTCGAACACCGGGGAGCTGTTTTTT
TRBJ1-2 16 TRBD1 NA TRBV6-5 CASSYRTGAAVAGYTF TGTGCCAGCAGTTACCGGACAGGGGCGGCTGTGGCTGGCTACACCTTC
TRBJ1-2 13 NA NA TRBV4-1 CASSQTVGGFYTF TGCGCCAGCAGCCAAACAGTAGGGGGATTCTACACCTTC
TRBJ2-1 18 TRBD2 NA TRBV4-2 CASSLGLAGYSSYNEQFF TGTGCCAGCAGCCTCGGCCTAGCGGGTTACAGCTCCTACAATGAGCAGTTCTTC
TRBJ2-3 17 TRBD2 NA TRBV23-1 CASSQLCTAGSTDTQYF TGCGCCAGCAGTCAACTGTGTACAGCGGGAAGCACAGATACGCAGTATTTT
TRBJ1-5 14 NA once TRBV27 CASSRTADLQPQHF TGTGCCAGCAGTCGTACAGCGGATTTACAGCCCCAGCATTTT
TRBJ2-5 18 NA NA TRBV7-2 CASSGGRGRPYRQETQYF TGTGCCAGCTCCGGGGGAAGGGGACGGCCATACCGCCAAGAGACCCAGTACTTC
TRBJ2-7 14 NA NA TRBV7-9 CASSFSQGTYEQYF TGTGCCAGCAGCTTTTCTCAGGGTACTTACGAGCAGTACTTC
TRBJ2-2 15 NA NA TRBV6-1 CASREGRTNTGELFF TGTGCCAGCAGGGAGGGACGGACGAACACCGGGGAGCTGTTTTTT
TRBJ2-1 15 NA NA TRBV4-1 CASSQPPLGRNEQFF TGCGCCAGCAGCCAACCTCCTCTAGGGAGAAATGAGCAGTTCTTC
TRBJ2-6 15 NA NA TRBV10-1 CASSDPGSGANVLTF TGCGCCAGCAGTGACCCCGGGTCTGGGGCCAACGTCCTGACTTTC
TRBJ2-5 14 NA NA TRBV6-5 CASSYSLQGETQYF TGTGCCAGCAGTTACTCGCTTCAGGGGGAGACCCAGTACTTC
TRBJ2-5 17 TRBD1 NA TRBV4-3 CASSQTRTGLSRETQYF TGCGCCAGCAGCCAAACTCGGACAGGGTTATCCAGGGAGACCCAGTACTTC
TRBJ2-7 12 TRBD2 NA TRBV6-5 CASRAGTKEQYF TGTGCCAGCCGGGCGGGGACTAAAGAGCAGTACTTC
TRBJ2-4 17 TRBD2 once TRBV4-1 CASSEPLAGEGKNIQYF TGCGCCAGCAGCGAGCCCCTAGCGGGAGAGGGCAAAAACATTCAGTACTTC
TRBJ2-7 15 TRBD1 NA TRBV7-8 CASSFLGQGRNEQYF TGTGCCAGCAGCTTCCTCGGACAGGGGCGGAACGAGCAGTACTTC
TRBJ2-1 12 NA NA TRBV29-1 CSVLSLAHEQFF TGCAGCGTTCTTTCCCTGGCCCATGAGCAGTTCTTC
TRBJ2-1 16 NA once TRBV6-1 CASSEEQGGPYNEQFF TGTGCCAGCAGTGAAGAACAGGGAGGGCCTTACAATGAGCAGTTCTTC
TRBJ1-3 15 NA NA TRBV11-2 CASSPTWGVLNTIYF TGTGCCAGCAGCCCAACTTGGGGAGTGTTAAACACCATATATTTT
TRBJ2-7 15 TRBD1 NA TRBV6-1 CASNTGQGAVYEQYF TGTGCCAGCAATACGGGACAGGGGGCGGTCTACGAGCAGTACTTC
TRBJ2-1 16 TRBD2 NA TRBV28 CASSSKRTSGSNEQFF TGTGCCAGCAGTTCAAAAAGGACTAGCGGGAGTAATGAGCAGTTCTTC
TRBJ2-7 18 TRBD2 once TRBV14 CASSQEWGLAGAGYEQYF TGTGCCAGCAGCCAAGAATGGGGACTAGCGGGAGCTGGCTACGAGCAGTACTTC
TRBJ2-5 15 NA few TRBV5-8 CASSFQGVAQETQYF TGTGCCAGCAGCTTCCAGGGTGTTGCTCAAGAGACCCAGTACTTC
TRBJ2-5 15 TRBD2 NA TRBV7-8 CASSLGRGLLETQYF TGTGCCAGCAGCTTAGGCCGGGGACTACTGGAGACCCAGTACTTC
TRBJ2-7 12 NA NA TRBV19 CASSLQGSEQYF TGTGCCAGTAGCCTCCAGGGCAGCGAGCAGTACTTC
TRBJ2-1 14 NA NA TRBV5-5 CASSLTSSYNEQFF TGTGCCAGCAGCTTGACGAGCTCCTACAATGAGCAGTTCTTC
TRBJ2-1 15 TRBD1 NA TRBV4-3 CASSQERQGYHEQFF TGCGCCAGCAGCCAGGAGCGACAGGGATACCATGAGCAGTTCTTC
TRBJ1-2 13 NA NA TRBV6-1 CASSELSGYGYTF TGTGCCAGCAGTGAGTTATCGGGCTATGGCTACACCTTC
TRBJ1-1 15 NA once TRBV7-9 CASSLAIAENTEAFF TGTGCCAGCAGCTTAGCGATCGCAGAGAACACTGAAGCTTTCTTT
TRBJ2-1 16 TRBD1 NA TRBV10-3 CAISEPGQGYHNEQFF TGTGCCATCAGTGAGCCGGGACAGGGGTACCACAATGAGCAGTTCTTC
TRBJ1-1 14 NA NA TRBV11-2 CASSSFGRVTEAFF TGTGCCAGCAGCTCCTTTGGGCGAGTCACTGAAGCTTTCTTT
TRBJ2-3 14 NA NA TRBV5-1 CASSLEGPGDTQYF TGCGCCAGCAGCTTGGAGGGGCCAGGGGATACGCAGTATTTT
TRBJ2-7 18 TRBD2 NA TRBV7-9 CASSPQPGTSDSSYEQYF TGTGCCAGCAGCCCACAGCCGGGGACTAGCGACAGCTCCTACGAGCAGTACTTC
TRBJ2-3 16 TRBD2 NA TRBV15 CATSRVAGGDTDTQYF TGTGCCACCAGCAGAGTGGCGGGAGGGGACACAGATACGCAGTATTTT
TRBJ1-2 15 TRBD1 NA TRBV9 CASSVGQGSNYGYTF TGTGCCAGCAGCGTAGGACAGGGTTCTAACTATGGCTACACCTTC
TRBJ2-5 13 NA NA TRBV11-3 CASSSGLGETQYF TGTGCCAGCAGCTCGGGGTTGGGAGAGACCCAGTACTTC
TRBJ2-7 15 TRBD1 NA TRBV6-5 CASSEGQGLGREQYF TGTGCCAGCAGCGAGGGACAGGGGTTGGGTCGCGAGCAGTACTTC
TRBJ2-7 16 TRBD1 NA TRBV4-3 CASSPDQTGDTYEQYF TGCGCCAGCAGCCCGGACCAGACAGGGGATACCTACGAGCAGTACTTC
TRBJ2-5 13 NA NA TRBV2 CASNRGTGETQYF TGTGCCAGCAATCGGGGGACCGGAGAGACCCAGTACTTC
TRBJ2-1 17 TRBD2 NA TRBV7-3 CASSLSVWASGSPEQFF TGTGCCAGCAGCTTATCTGTCTGGGCTAGCGGGAGCCCTGAGCAGTTCTTC
TRBJ2-7 14 NA NA TRBV27 CASRPQGSSYEQYF TGTGCCAGCAGGCCCCAGGGGAGCTCCTACGAGCAGTACTTC
TRBJ1-1 14 NA once TRBV7-9 CASLREGLNTEAFF TGTGCCAGCCTTCGGGAGGGACTGAACACTGAAGCTTTCTTT
TRBJ1-2 11 TRBD1 NA TRBV5-6 CASSRDRGKTF TGTGCCAGCAGCCGCGACAGGGGCAAAACCTTC
TRBJ1-2 13 NA NA TRBV5-1 CASSLGQDYGYTF TGCGCCAGCAGCTTGGGGCAGGACTATGGCTACACCTTC
TRBJ1-2 16 TRBD1 NA TRBV5-1 CASSLVQGALNYGYTF TGCGCCAGCAGCTTGGTCCAGGGGGCTCTTAACTATGGCTACACCTTC
TRBJ2-2 14 NA NA TRBV7-9 CASSLVSSAGELFF TGTGCCAGCAGCTTAGTAAGCTCCGCCGGGGAGCTGTTTTTT
TRBJ2-2 15 TRBD1 NA TRBV5-1 CASSVQGANTGELFF TGCGCCAGCAGCGTCCAGGGGGCGAACACCGGGGAGCTGTTTTTT
TRBJ2-7 15 TRBD2 NA TRBV10-3 CAITTPGLAAYEQYF TGTGCCATCACTACGCCGGGACTAGCGGCCTACGAGCAGTACTTC
TRBJ1-2 13 TRBD1 once TRBV5-1 CASSPGTGYGYTF TGCGCCAGCAGCCCGGGGACAGGCTATGGCTACACCTTC
TRBJ2-1 17 NA NA TRBV7-8 CASSRPDLAMVYNEQFF TGTGCCAGCAGCCGCCCTGATTTAGCGATGGTATACAATGAGCAGTTCTTC
TRBJ1-4 13 NA NA TRBV6-5 CASSSLGQEKLFF TGTGCCAGCAGTTCCTTGGGGCAGGAAAAACTGTTTTTT
TRBJ2-7 13 NA NA TRBV4-1 CASSISPSPEQYF TGCGCCAGCAGCATTAGTCCCTCCCCCGAGCAGTACTTC
TRBJ2-2 17 NA NA TRBV11-2 CASSLDGGVRGIGELFF TGTGCCAGCAGCTTAGATGGGGGAGTTCGGGGGATCGGGGAGCTGTTTTTT